These 7 T cell receptor beta chains were all obtained from the same sample, sequenced in a study of identical twins. TCRdb ran MiXCR on the 5' RACE reads and lists one entry per CDR3 protein. The sample consists of hundreds of thousands of distinct CDR3 sequences, around 12% of them appearing once. These same data were also listed under a study on yellow fever vaccine responses in identical twins.

The sample comprised PBMCs. These receptors were taken from a woman under 30 in good health.

This clonotype appeared many times. The chain uses TRBV3-1 and TRBJ2-1, with 7 bases that match TRBD2. The V and J ends lost 0 bases and 3 bases, in that order; junction bases with no gene match: 2. The CDR3 is made up of 15 amino acids. Germline values: CDR1 LGHDT, CDR2 YNNKEL (reference sequence). The CDR3 nucleotides read TGTGCCAGCAGCCAAGACGGGGGGATCTACAATGAGCAGTTCTTC. Translated, it gives CASSQDGGIYNEQFF.

This chain joins TRBV20-1 and TRBJ2-2; weak D call: TRBD2 (6 bases). The V end lost 2 bases, the J end lost 7 bases, and 11 bases lay between the germline ends. In germline, CDR1 is DFQATT, CDR2 SNEGSKA (reference sequence). The CDR3 is 13 amino acids. In DNA form, the CDR3 reads TGCAGTGCTAGACTCGGGAGTGGCGGGGAGCTGTTTTTT. Its translation: CSARLGSGGELFF.

This clonotype came up once. The genes are TRBV2 and TRBJ2-7; 9 bases line up with TRBD1. Trimming took 10 bases from V and 5 from J; bases not matched to a gene: 9. The CDR3 covers 13 residues. Germline CDR1 is SNHLY and CDR2 is FYNNEI. CDR3 residues: CATKRDRVDEQYV. The CDR3 coding sequence is TGTGCCACCAAAAGGGACAGGGTCGACGAGCAGTACGTC.

The CDR3 DNA follows: TGTGCCAGCTCACCACCGGCTAGCGGGAACCGGAATGAGCAGTTCTTC. Its translation: CASSPPASGNRNEQFF. J is TRBJ2-1 and V is TRBV18; 9 bases agree with TRBD2. The CDR3 length is 16 residues. Germline CDR1 and CDR2: KGHSH and LQKENI. The J segment lost 7 bases and the V segment lost 0 bases, leaving 7 bases of the junction unmatched.

J is TRBJ2-7 and V is TRBV14; D possibly corresponds to TRBD2 (6 bases). This CDR3 contains 16 residues. Looked up from germline, CDR1 is SGHDN and CDR2 is FVKESK. Trimming shortened V by 1 base and J by 0 bases, and 13 bases separated the two germline ends. The CDR3 spells CASSQGVSGSSYEQYF. As DNA, the CDR3 is TGTGCCAGCAGCCAAGGAGTTAGCGGTAGCTCCTACGAGCAGTACTTC.

The genes are TRBV5-1 and TRBJ2-1, with 9 bases lining up with TRBD2. The CDR3 is 15 residues long. The germline V gene encodes CDR1 SGHRS and CDR2 YFSETQ. J was trimmed by 8 bases and V by 0 bases; bases with no gene match: 6. The CDR3 loop is CASSLALAGSDEQFF. The CDR3 nucleotides read TGCGCCAGCAGCTTGGCTCTAGCGGGGTCGGATGAGCAGTTCTTC.

This chain links TRBV5-5 with TRBJ2-1, with 11 bases that match TRBD2. The CDR3 sequence is 15 residues long. Trimming at V came to 0 bases and at J to 9 bases, leaving 5 bases not matched to a gene. Germline V gives CDR1 SGHKS, CDR2 YYEKEE (reference sequence). The CDR3 sequence: CASSLVLAGGTEQFF. CDR3 nucleotide sequence: TGTGCCAGCAGCTTGGTGCTAGCGGGAGGTACTGAGCAGTTCTTC.